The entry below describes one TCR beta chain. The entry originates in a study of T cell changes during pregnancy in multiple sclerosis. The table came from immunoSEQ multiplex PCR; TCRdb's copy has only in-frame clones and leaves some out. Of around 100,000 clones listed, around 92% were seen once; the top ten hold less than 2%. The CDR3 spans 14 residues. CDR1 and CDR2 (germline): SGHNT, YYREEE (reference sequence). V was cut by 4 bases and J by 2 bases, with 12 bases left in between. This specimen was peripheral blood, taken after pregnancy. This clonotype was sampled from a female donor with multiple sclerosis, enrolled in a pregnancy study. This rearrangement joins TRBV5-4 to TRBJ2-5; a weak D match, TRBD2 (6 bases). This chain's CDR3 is CASSAGLRQETQYF. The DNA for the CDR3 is TGTGCCAGCAGCGCGGGACTCCGGCAAGAGACCCAGTACTTC.